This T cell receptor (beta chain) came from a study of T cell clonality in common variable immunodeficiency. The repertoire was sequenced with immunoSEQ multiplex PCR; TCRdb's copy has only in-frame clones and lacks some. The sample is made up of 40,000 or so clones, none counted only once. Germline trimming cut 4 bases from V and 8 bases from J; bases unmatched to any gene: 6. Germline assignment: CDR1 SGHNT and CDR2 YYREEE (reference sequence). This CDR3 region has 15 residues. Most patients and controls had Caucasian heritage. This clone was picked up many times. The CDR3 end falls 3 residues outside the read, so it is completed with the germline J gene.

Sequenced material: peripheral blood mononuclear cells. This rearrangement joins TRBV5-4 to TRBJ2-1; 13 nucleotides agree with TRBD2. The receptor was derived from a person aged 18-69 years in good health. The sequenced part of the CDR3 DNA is TGTGCCAGCAGCCTTTCCGGACTAGCGGGAGATGAG. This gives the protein CASSLSGLAGDE. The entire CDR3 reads CASSLSGLAGDEQFF.